Reported below is one T cell receptor (beta chain). Its antigen remains unidentified. These data originate in a study of siplizumab effects on memory and regulatory T cells. Study-level findings and limits: Memory T cells appeared less diverse than naive cells, which seemed to contribute substantially to alloresponse.

Here immunoSEQ multiplex PCR was the method, and the copy in TCRdb shows in-frame clones only, minus some. The sample consists of some 100,000 clones, around 92% of them appearing once. The source material was CD4+ T cells sorted from blood. The source is a human donor in good health. Some clones in this sample may be carry-over from other donors' samples.

The CDR3 reads CASWGQANTGELFF. The CDR3 nucleotides are TGTGCTAGTTGGGGACAGGCAAACACCGGGGAGCTGTTTTTT. The chain carries TRBV12-5 and TRBJ2-2, with 8 nucleotides matching TRBD1. Germline V CDR1 and CDR2: LGHNT, FRNRAP. V lost 8 bases to trimming and J lost 2 bases; unmatched junction nucleotides: 4. The length of the CDR3 is 14 residues.